The next 22 T cell receptor beta chains were all read from a single sample in a study of regulatory T cells in long-lasting Graves disease. Construction of the TCR beta libraries employed iRepertoire HTBI primers in conjunction with Arm-PCR of CDR3 regions. MiXCR, run by TCRdb on the multiplex PCR reads, gives a single entry per CDR3 protein. In the table there are about 560,000 distinct CDR3 sequences, around 16% of which are singletons. Time point indicated: newly diagnosed GD, antithyroid drugs for less than 3 months. PBMC RNA served as the TCR library source. These same data were also listed under a study on T cells in Graves' hyperthyroidism and ophthalmopathy.

The source material was peripheral blood mononuclear cells (PBMCs), sampled at new diagnosis, from a patient treated with antithyroid drugs. The receptors derive from a man aged 18 to 29 with Graves disease.

This clonotype came up once. This chain links TRBV10-3 with TRBJ2-1, with a weak D call TRBD1 (6 bases). The V gene's germline CDR1 is ENHRY and CDR2 SYGVKD. Trimming stripped 11 bases from V and 0 bases from J, with 14 bases between. CDR3 length: 14 amino acids. This CDR3 is CAHKQGHSYNEQFF. The CDR3 region has the DNA TGTGCCCATAAACAGGGACACTCCTACAATGAGCAGTTCTTC.

This clonotype was counted many times. The chain carries TRBV4-1 and TRBJ2-7; D gene ambiguous. Trimming shortened V by 1 base and J by 0 bases, and 7 bases separated the two germline ends. The CDR3 consists of 14 residues. Germline CDR1 is MGHRA and CDR2 is YSYEKL. The CDR3 spells CASSQAYNSYEQYF. The CDR3 coding sequence is TGCGCCAGCAGCCAAGCATACAACTCCTACGAGCAGTACTTC.

This clonotype was counted many times. The gene calls are TRBV28 and TRBJ2-3, with 9 bases matching TRBD2. Germline assignment: CDR1 MDHEN and CDR2 SYDVKM. CDR3 length: 15 residues. J was trimmed by 4 bases and V by 6 bases; bases with no gene match: 8. CDR3 DNA: TGTGCCAGCAGGATACAGCGGGAGGATCCAGATACGCAGTATTTT. Its translation: CASRIQREDPDTQYF.

This clonotype has a handful of counts. V and J are TRBV7-9 and TRBJ1-2; no firm D call. The V gene's germline CDR1 is SEHNR and CDR2 FQNEAQ (reference sequence). There are 15 residues in the CDR3. V shed 0 bases and J shed 5 bases, with 13 bases lying between them. CDR3 in amino acids: CASSLATAENYGYTF. The DNA for the CDR3 is TGTGCCAGCAGCTTAGCGACTGCAGAGAATTATGGCTACACCTTC.

This chain uses TRBV6-4 with TRBJ2-3; no definite D call. The germline V gene encodes CDR1 MRHNA and CDR2 SNTAGT. This CDR3 has 14 amino acids. Trimming stripped 8 bases from V and 0 bases from J, with 12 bases between. The CDR3 region has the DNA TGTGCCAGCCGACTGGATTCTAGCACAGATACGCAGTATTTT. Protein sequence: CASRLDSSTDTQYF.

The V call is TRBV5-6, the J call TRBJ2-7; no reliable D call. The length of the CDR3 is 11 residues. Trimming cost V 7 bases and J 6 bases, with 11 bases left between them. The V gene's germline CDR1 is SGHDT and CDR2 YYEEEE. The CDR3 here is CASRRSTEQYF. The CDR3 nucleotides are TGTGCCAGCCGTCGCTCGACCGAGCAGTACTTC.

Details on this clonotype: This may come from a read error, since a much larger clone is one base off. The CDR3 does not close with the conserved phenylalanine or tryptophan, likely indicating a read error. The limits of the CDR3 on the DNA are not certain, so only TCRdb's listed CDR3 is given. The chain is built from TRBV30 and TRBJ2-1; the table gives TRBD1 as D, unverified against the DNA. The CDR3 spans 11 residues, counting both ends. Germline assignment: CDR1 GTSNPN and CDR2 SVGIG (reference sequence). CDR3 loop: CARERGSALFL.

V usage is TRBV5-1 and J usage is TRBJ2-5; 9 bases are shared with TRBD1. The junction had 8 bases not matched to a gene; V was cut back by 4 bases and J by 4 bases. The CDR3 extends over 15 amino acids. Germline values: CDR1 SGHRS, CDR2 YFSETQ. The CDR3 protein is CASSHGDREGETQYF. CDR3 in DNA: TGCGCCAGCAGCCATGGGGACAGGGAAGGAGAGACCCAGTACTTC.

This clonotype was seen many times. The V gene is TRBV12-3 or TRBV12-4, the J gene TRBJ1-5, with 9 bases aligning to TRBD1. V lost 2 bases, J lost 0 bases, and 8 bases stayed unmatched. This CDR3 has 18 residues. CDR3: CASSLSRGDRASNQPQHF. CDR3 nucleotide sequence: TGTGCCAGCAGTTTATCTAGGGGGGACAGGGCTAGCAATCAGCCCCAGCATTTT.

The chain is built from TRBV19 and TRBJ1-1; D uncertain. Germline CDR1 reads LNHDA; CDR2 reads SQIVND (reference sequence). The CDR3 runs 13 residues. The V gene lost 3 bases and the J gene lost 0 bases, with 5 bases spanning the gap. The chain's CDR3 is CASSMGLNTEAFF. CDR3 bases: TGTGCCAGTAGTATGGGGTTGAACACTGAAGCTTTCTTT. Variable domain in full (rest from reference TRBV19 and TRBJ1-1): DGGITQSPKYLFRKEGQNVTLSCEQNLNHDAMYWYRQDPGQGLRLIYYSQIVNDFQKGDIAEGYSVSREKKESFPLTVTSAQKNPTAFYLCASSMGLNTEAFFGQGTRLTVV.

V is TRBV5-4 and J is TRBJ2-2; maybe TRBD2 (6 bases). Germline V gives CDR1 SGHNT, CDR2 YYREEE (reference sequence). V dropped 0 bases and J dropped 4 bases, with 13 bases sitting between them. The CDR3 has 16 amino acids. CDR3 residues: CASSLVGLTLTGELFF. CDR3 nucleotides: TGTGCCAGCAGCTTGGTTGGACTAACCCTCACCGGGGAGCTGTTTTTT.

This clonotype was counted ten times or more. This chain uses TRBV3-1 with TRBJ2-7; a possible D gene is TRBD1 (7 bases). Germline V gene sequence: CDR1 LGHDT, CDR2 YNNKEL (reference sequence). The length of the CDR3 is 15 residues. V was pared by 1 base and J by 4 bases, with 14 bases between. In DNA, the CDR3 is TGTGCCAGCAGCCAAGCCAGGGGGGTACCGTACGAGCAGTACTTC. This encodes CASSQARGVPYEQYF.

This clonotype was detected a few times. This rearrangement joins TRBV3-1 to TRBJ2-1; the D gene is possibly TRBD1 (5 bases). Looked up from germline, CDR1 is LGHDT and CDR2 is YNNKEL (reference sequence). CDR3 length equals 15 residues. V shed 4 bases and J shed 8 bases, with 18 bases lying between them. The CDR3 here is CASSPYRSTLDEQFF. In nucleotides, the CDR3 is TGTGCCAGCAGCCCTTACAGGAGTACCCTCGATGAGCAGTTCTTC.

This chain joins TRBV20-1 and TRBJ2-3, with D possibly TRBD2 on 6 matching bases. From germline, CDR1 is DFQATT and CDR2 SNEGSKA (reference sequence). The V gene lost 4 bases and the J gene lost 4 bases, with 18 bases spanning the gap. The CDR3 runs 15 residues. The DNA of the CDR3 is TGCAGTGCTACCGGGGGAGCCCGTACGGCAGATACGCAGTATTTT. Its translation: CSATGGARTADTQYF.

In its sample, this clonotype was seen many times. The chain is built from TRBV11-1 and TRBJ2-3; 10 nucleotides align to TRBD1. There are 17 residues in the CDR3. Trimming removed 5 bases from V and 4 bases from J; junction bases left unmatched: 12. Germline values: CDR1 SGHAT, CDR2 FQDESV (reference sequence). Written as DNA, the CDR3 is TGTGCCAGCAGCGGACTTGGGACAGGGGCCCGGGCAGATACGCAGTATTTT. Translation: CASSGLGTGARADTQYF.

The chain uses TRBV7-9 and TRBJ1-4; 12 bases are shared with TRBD1. The CDR3 totals 15 residues. Germline V gives CDR1 SEHNR, CDR2 FQNEAQ (reference sequence). Trimming cost V 4 bases and J 16 bases; bases outside gene matches: 13. DNA for the CDR3: TGTGCCAGCAGCTCCGCCGGGACAGGGGGCGCGGGACCGTTTTTT. Protein: CASSSAGTGGAGPFF.

There are a few counts of this clonotype. The chain carries TRBV6-1 and TRBJ2-3; 8 bases match TRBD2. The V segment lost 7 bases and the J segment 2 bases; nucleotides outside the gene matches: 5. The germline V gene encodes CDR1 MNHNS and CDR2 SASEGT. The CDR3 extends over 14 amino acids. The CDR3 loop reads CASTLAGLTDTQYF. The DNA for the CDR3 is TGTGCCAGCACGCTAGCGGGTCTCACAGATACGCAGTATTTT.

The table lists this clonotype with a few counts. This chain links TRBV24-1 with TRBJ2-3; no reliable D call. The V gene lost 2 bases and the J gene lost 7 bases, with 9 bases spanning the gap. The CDR3 is 13 amino acids. Germline V lookup: CDR1 KGHDR, CDR2 SFDVKD. The CDR3 DNA follows: TGTGCCACCAGTGATTCACGGGTCTATACGCAGTATTTT. Residues: CATSDSRVYTQYF.

This chain connects TRBV29-1 to TRBJ2-7; 16 nucleotides align to TRBD2. Germline V CDR1 and CDR2: SQVTM, ANQGSEA. Losses at the gene ends were 4 bases for V and 5 bases for J; bases not matched to a gene: 11. This CDR3 has 17 amino acids. The CDR3 sequence is CSVGGGLAGGPWDEQYF. CDR3 DNA sequence: TGCAGCGTTGGCGGGGGACTAGCGGGAGGGCCGTGGGACGAGCAGTACTTC.

The table lists this clonotype with a few counts. The chain has TRBV7-3 and TRBJ2-2; 11 nucleotides align to TRBD2. The CDR3 consists of 14 residues. The germline V gene has CDR1 SGHTA and CDR2 FQGTGA. Losses at the gene ends were 4 bases for V and 5 bases for J; bases not matched to a gene: 0. The CDR3 protein is CASSWTSGTGELFF. DNA of the CDR3: TGTGCCAGCAGCTGGACTAGCGGGACCGGGGAGCTGTTTTTT.

The chain carries TRBV10-2 and TRBJ2-3, with D possibly TRBD2 on 5 matching bases. The V gene's germline CDR1 is WSHSY and CDR2 SAAADI. Deletions cut 7 bases from V and 0 bases from J, with 20 bases between. CDR3 size: 17 residues. The CDR3 sequence: CASTWLAASSSTDTQYF. The CDR3 DNA is TGCGCCAGCACATGGCTAGCAGCCTCGAGTAGCACAGATACGCAGTATTTT.

The sample holds a few counts of this clonotype. V and J are TRBV5-5 and TRBJ1-3, with D hard to call. Germline assignment: CDR1 SGHKS and CDR2 YYEKEE (reference sequence). With 0 bases removed from V and 3 bases from J, the gap between germline ends came to 13 bases. This CDR3 region has 16 residues. CDR3: CASSLALGGNGNTIYF. In DNA form, the CDR3 reads TGTGCCAGCAGCTTGGCCCTTGGAGGGAATGGAAACACCATATATTTT.